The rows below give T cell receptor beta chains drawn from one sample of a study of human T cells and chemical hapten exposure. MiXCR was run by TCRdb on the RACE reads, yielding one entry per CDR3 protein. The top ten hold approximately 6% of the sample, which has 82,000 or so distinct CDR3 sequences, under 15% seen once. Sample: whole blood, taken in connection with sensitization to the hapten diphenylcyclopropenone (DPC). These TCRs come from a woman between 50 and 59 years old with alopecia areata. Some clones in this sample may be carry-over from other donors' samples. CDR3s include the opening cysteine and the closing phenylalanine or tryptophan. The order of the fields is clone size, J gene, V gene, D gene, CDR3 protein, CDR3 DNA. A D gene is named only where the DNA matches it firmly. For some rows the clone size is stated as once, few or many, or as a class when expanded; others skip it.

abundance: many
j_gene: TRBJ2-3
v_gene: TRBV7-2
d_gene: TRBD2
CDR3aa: CASSPQAGGADTQYF
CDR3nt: TGTGCCAGCAGCCCACAAGCGGGAGGCGCAGATACGCAGTATTTT

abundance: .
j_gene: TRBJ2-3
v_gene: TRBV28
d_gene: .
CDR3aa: CASSLIEDTQYF
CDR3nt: TGTGCCAGCAGTTTGATTGAAGATACGCAGTATTTT

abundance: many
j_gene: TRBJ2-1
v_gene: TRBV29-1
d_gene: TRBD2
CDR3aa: CSGQAGGPGGEQFF
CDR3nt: TGCAGCGGGCAAGCGGGAGGCCCGGGGGGTGAGCAGTTCTTC

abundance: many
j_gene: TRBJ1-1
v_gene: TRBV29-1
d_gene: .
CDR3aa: CSVGGGGSEAFF
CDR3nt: TGCAGCGTTGGGGGCGGAGGATCTGAAGCTTTCTTT

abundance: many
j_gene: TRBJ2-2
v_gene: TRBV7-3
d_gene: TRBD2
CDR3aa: CASSLVPGLGSPGELFF
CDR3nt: TGTGCCAGCAGCTTAGTGCCAGGACTAGGGTCCCCCGGGGAGCTGTTTTTT

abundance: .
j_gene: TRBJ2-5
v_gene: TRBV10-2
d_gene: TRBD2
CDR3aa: CASRGGLAGAWGQETQYF
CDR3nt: TGCGCCAGCAGAGGCGGACTAGCGGGAGCTTGGGGGCAAGAGACCCAGTACTTC

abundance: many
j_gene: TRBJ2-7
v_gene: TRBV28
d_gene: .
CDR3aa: CASRLAGVSSYEQYF
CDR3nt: TGTGCCAGCAGGTTGGCTGGGGTGAGCTCCTACGAGCAGTACTTC

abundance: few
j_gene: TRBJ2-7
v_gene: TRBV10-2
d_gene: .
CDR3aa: CASNWPGEQYF
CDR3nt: TGCGCCAGCAATTGGCCGGGCGAGCAGTACTTC

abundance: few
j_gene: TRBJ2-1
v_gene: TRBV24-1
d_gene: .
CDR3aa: CATSANFNEQFF
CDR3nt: TGTGCCACCAGCGCAAATTTCAATGAGCAGTTCTTC

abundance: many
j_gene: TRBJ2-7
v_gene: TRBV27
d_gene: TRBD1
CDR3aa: CASRRQGSSYEQYF
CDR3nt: TGTGCCAGCAGAAGACAGGGAAGCTCCTACGAGCAGTACTTC

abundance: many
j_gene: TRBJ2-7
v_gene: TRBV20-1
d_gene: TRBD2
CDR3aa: CSAGPREGLSEQYF
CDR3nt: TGCAGTGCTGGGCCCAGGGAGGGGCTGAGCGAGCAGTACTTC